Presented here are 13 T cell receptor beta chains from one specimen sequenced in a study of T cell responses to AZD1222 COVID-19 vaccine. Sequencing used immunoSEQ multiplex PCR; TCRdb keeps in-frame clones, though not all of them. This table holds under 130,000 clones, about nine tenths found once. Sequenced material: peripheral blood, taken on day 0 of AZD1222 vaccination. The receptors here all came from an adult in good health.

The CDR3 spells CASSEPPFDRGYNEQFF. DNA of the CDR3: TGTGCCAGCAGTGAACCCCCTTTCGACAGAGGGTACAATGAGCAGTTCTTC. J is TRBJ2-1 and V is TRBV6-1; D is possibly TRBD1 or TRBD2 (5 bases each). Germline loops: CDR1 MNHNS, CDR2 SASEGT. CDR3 length: 17 residues. With 2 bases removed from V and 4 bases from J, the gap between germline ends came to 18 bases.

V and J are TRBV6-5 and TRBJ1-4; 7 bases fit TRBD1. This CDR3 comprises 15 residues. The J segment lost 3 bases and the V segment lost 0 bases, leaving 1 base of the junction unmatched. The V gene's germline CDR1 is MNHEY and CDR2 SVGAGI. The chain's CDR3 is CASSYSGQPNEKLFF. CDR3 DNA: TGTGCCAGCAGTTACTCGGGACAGCCTAATGAAAAACTGTTTTTT.

The CDR3 nucleotides read TGTGCCAGCAGTTGGGGACAGACCAAAGCTTTCTTT. Its protein is CASSWGQTKAFF. This chain links TRBV5-8 with TRBJ1-1; 7 bases line up with TRBD1. Germline V gives CDR1 SGHTS, CDR2 YDEGEE. V shed 5 bases and J 9 bases; nucleotides not matched to a gene: 7. The CDR3 totals 12 residues.

This chain connects TRBV4-1 to TRBJ1-1, with 9 bases aligning to TRBD1. The length of the CDR3 is 15 residues. Germline V CDR1 and CDR2: MGHRA, YSYEKL. The V segment lost 0 bases and the J segment 5 bases; nucleotides outside the gene matches: 4. CDR3 nucleotides: TGCGCCAGCAGCCAAGAACCGGGACAGGGTACTGAAGCTTTCTTT. Protein: CASSQEPGQGTEAFF.

V is TRBV30 and J is TRBJ1-1; maybe TRBD1 (5 bases). V was shortened by 1 base and J by 3 bases, with 6 bases between the two germline ends. Germline CDR1 reads GTSNPN; CDR2 reads SVGIG (reference sequence). The CDR3 sequence is 12 residues long. DNA of the CDR3: TGTGCCTGGAGTGCGGGGGACACTGAAGCTTTCTTT. Protein sequence: CAWSAGDTEAFF.

The rearrangement links TRBV6-2 or TRBV6-3 to TRBJ2-7, with D perhaps matching TRBD2 (5 bases). Trimming shortened V by 0 bases and J by 2 bases, and 11 bases separated the two germline ends. Per germline, CDR1 MNHEY and CDR2 SVGEGT. This CDR3 is 15 amino acids long. For the CDR3, the DNA is TGTGCCAGCAGTTACTCGAGCGGACCCGCCTACGAGCAGTACTTC. It translates to CASSYSSGPAYEQYF.

The chain recombines TRBV7-8 with TRBJ2-3; 10 bases are shared with TRBD2. The germline V gene encodes CDR1 SGHVS and CDR2 FQNEAQ. Losses at the gene ends were 2 bases for V and 1 base for J; bases not matched to a gene: 15. This CDR3 is built from 20 residues. CDR3 sequence: CASSLRPTQRGGTGTDTQYF. CDR3 coding DNA: TGTGCCAGCAGCTTACGTCCGACTCAGCGGGGGGGCACGGGCACAGATACGCAGTATTTT.

This sequence joins TRBV29-1 and TRBJ2-7; D unresolved. Trimming removed 0 bases at V and 9 bases at J, with 12 bases between. Looked up from germline, CDR1 is SQVTM and CDR2 is ANQGSEA. The CDR3 runs to 12 residues. The CDR3 bases are TGCAGCGTTGAAGAGCAGGCGGCCGGGCAGTACTTC. Amino acids: CSVEEQAAGQYF.

A single count supports this clone. V gene TRBV28 combines with J gene TRBJ1-1; D uncertain. The CDR3 is 14 amino acids. From germline, CDR1 is MDHEN and CDR2 SYDVKM. Trimming stripped 6 bases from V and 4 bases from J, with 15 bases between. CDR3 protein: CASSQGGVGTEAFF. The CDR3 DNA sequence: TGTGCCAGCAGCCAAGGCGGGGTTGGCACTGAAGCTTTCTTT. Based on the CDR3 plus reference TRBV28 and TRBJ1-1, the full variable domain is DVKVTQSSRYLVKRTGEKVFLECVQDMDHENMFWYRQDPGLGLRLIYFSYDVKMKEKGDIPEGYSVSREKKERFSLILESASTNQTSMYLCASSQGGVGTEAFFGQGTRLTVV.

CDR3 sequence (DNA): TGTGCCTGGAGTGTACTGGGGAGAAATCAGCCCCAGCATTTT. Its protein product is CAWSVLGRNQPQHF. V gene TRBV30 combines with J gene TRBJ1-5; D ambiguous. This CDR3 comprises 14 residues. V lost 0 bases, J lost 4 bases, and 10 bases lay in between. Germline V gives CDR1 GTSNPN, CDR2 SVGIG (reference sequence).

V gene TRBV3-1 (or the pseudogene TRBV3-2) combines with J gene TRBJ1-3; D call uncertain. V lost 1 base to trimming and J lost 3 bases, with 13 bases between them. Per germline, CDR1 LGHDT and CDR2 YNNKEL (reference sequence). The CDR3 contains 16 residues. The CDR3 spells CASSQVLFLGGNTIYF. CDR3 in DNA: TGTGCCAGCAGCCAAGTTTTGTTCTTGGGTGGAAACACCATATATTTT.

This clone was observed once. The gene calls are TRBV3-1 (or the pseudogene TRBV3-2) and TRBJ2-7, with 10 positions matching TRBD2. After removal of 0 bases from V and 4 bases from J, the junction contained 21 bases not matched to a gene. The CDR3 covers 21 residues. In germline, CDR1 is LGHDT, CDR2 YNNKEL (reference sequence). Written as DNA, the CDR3 is TGTGCCAGCAGCCAAGAGGGTCAGCTAGCGGGGGCCACGAGAGGGATTTACGAGCAGTACTTC. Translated, it gives CASSQEGQLAGATRGIYEQYF.

The chain links TRBV4-3 to TRBJ1-2; TRBD1 might be the D (5 bases). The germline V gene has CDR1 LGHNA and CDR2 YSLEER. V lost 1 base and J lost 5, with 17 bases in between. The CDR3 length is 16 residues. Here the CDR3 reads CASSQGGGSGTYGYTF. DNA of the CDR3: TGCGCCAGCAGCCAAGGGGGAGGGAGTGGGACGTATGGCTACACCTTC.